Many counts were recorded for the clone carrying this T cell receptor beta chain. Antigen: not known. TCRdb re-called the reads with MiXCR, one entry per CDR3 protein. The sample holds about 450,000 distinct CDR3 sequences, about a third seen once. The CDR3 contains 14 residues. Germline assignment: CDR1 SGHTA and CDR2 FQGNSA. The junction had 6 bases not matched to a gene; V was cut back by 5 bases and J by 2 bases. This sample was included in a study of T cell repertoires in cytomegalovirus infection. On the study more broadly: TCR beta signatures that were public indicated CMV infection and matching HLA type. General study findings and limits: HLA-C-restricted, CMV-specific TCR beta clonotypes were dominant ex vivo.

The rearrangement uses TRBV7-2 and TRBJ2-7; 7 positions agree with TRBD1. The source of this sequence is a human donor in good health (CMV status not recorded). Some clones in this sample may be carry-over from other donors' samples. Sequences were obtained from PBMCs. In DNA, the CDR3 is TGTGCCAGCAGCGAAGGAACAGGGGCCTACGAGCAGTACTTC. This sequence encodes CASSEGTGAYEQYF.